Listed below are T cell receptor beta chains from one sample, sequenced in a study of T-cell memory formation after mild COVID-19. TCRdb reanalysed the 5' RACE reads using MiXCR and keeps one entry per CDR3 protein. Of about 50,000 distinct CDR3 sequences in the sample, 10% to 15% were seen once. The sample comprised PBMCs or a T cell subset sorted from them (not recorded which). The receptors were sampled from a man younger than 35 who had mild COVID-19 (a few samples of this study predate the infection). Cell type and time point are not known. Both conserved end residues are part of each CDR3. A D gene is named only where the DNA matches it firmly. Size is stated for part of the rows, as once, few or many counts, or as a class when the clone is expanded.

j_call clone_size v_call d_call cdr3_nt cdr3_aa
TRBJ1-2 NA TRBV5-1 NA TGCGCCAGCAGCCCCCGCGGTGGGGAGGGCTATGGCTACACCTTC CASSPRGGEGYGYTF
TRBJ2-1 NA TRBV20-1 TRBD1 TGCAGTGCCACGGACAGGGAGCCAAATGAGCAGTTCTTC CSATDREPNEQFF
TRBJ1-5 many TRBV7-8 NA TGTGCCAGCAGCGGAAGGGGAGATCAGCCCCAGCATTTT CASSGRGDQPQHF
TRBJ1-4 few TRBV20-1 TRBD1 TGCAGTGCTGGGACAGGAGGAGACGAAAAACTGTTTTTT CSAGTGGDEKLFF
TRBJ2-1 NA TRBV20-1 NA TGCAGTGCTTTCCGACAGTACAATGAGCAGTTCTTC CSAFRQYNEQFF
TRBJ1-1 few TRBV20-1 NA TGCAGTGCTCGGACTGACTCATCCACTTTCTTT CSARTDSSTFF
TRBJ1-3 few TRBV6-5 NA TGTGCCAGCAGTTCGCAGGGAATTGGGCGCTCTGGAAACACCATATATTTT CASSSQGIGRSGNTIYF
TRBJ1-2 few TRBV4-2 NA TGTGCCAGCAGCCAAGATCGGACAGACAACTATGGCTACACCTTC CASSQDRTDNYGYTF
TRBJ2-7 many TRBV4-3 NA TGCGCCAGCAGCTACGGAGCCAACTACGAGCAGTACTTC CASSYGANYEQYF
TRBJ1-1 many TRBV5-1 NA TGCGCCAGCAGCTTGACCAGGAACACTGAAGCTTTCTTT CASSLTRNTEAFF
TRBJ1-5 once TRBV6-2/TRBV6-3 NA TGTGCCGCCGAGGCAGGCCGCAATCAGCCCCAGCATTTT CAAEAGRNQPQHF
TRBJ1-4 NA TRBV6-6 NA TGTGCCAGCAGTCAGACAGCAGAAAAACTGTTTTTT CASSQTAEKLFF
TRBJ2-5 many TRBV7-2 NA TGTGCCAGCAGCTTACAGGGTGGTCGGGAGACCCAGTACTTC CASSLQGGRETQYF
TRBJ2-2 NA TRBV4-1 TRBD1 TGCGCCAGCAGCCATAGGACAGGGGATGGGGGCGGGGAGCTGTTTTTT CASSHRTGDGGGELFF
TRBJ2-3 NA TRBV7-3 TRBD2 TGTGCCAGCAGCAGCCGGGGGGTGAGGGCACATGTCTTTGGCACAAATACGCAGTATTTT CASSSRGVRAHVFGTNTQYF
TRBJ1-5 NA TRBV4-2 NA TGTGCCAGCAGCCAAGTCGAGGCTAGCAATCAGCCCCAGCATTTT CASSQVEASNQPQHF
TRBJ2-5 NA TRBV20-1 NA TGCAGTGCCACACGACTAGAGGGGACGGAGACCCAGTACTTC CSATRLEGTETQYF
TRBJ2-1 many TRBV7-2 TRBD2 TGTGCCAGCAGCTCATGGCGACTAGCGGGGGGCAATGAGCAGTTCTTC CASSSWRLAGGNEQFF
TRBJ2-3 many TRBV7-3 TRBD2 TGTGCCAGCAGCTTAGGACTAGCGGATACGCAGTATTTT CASSLGLADTQYF
TRBJ2-2 NA TRBV12-3/TRBV12-4 NA TGTGCCAGCGGGCAAGCGAACACCGGGGAGCTGTTTTTT CASGQANTGELFF
TRBJ1-2 few TRBV28 NA TGTGCCAGCAGCCGGGCGGCACCTAGTGGCTACACCTTC CASSRAAPSGYTF
TRBJ1-4 many TRBV5-5 NA TGTGCCAGCAGCTTGAGGAGTTCTAATGAAAAACTGTTTTTT CASSLRSSNEKLFF
TRBJ2-1 few TRBV4-3 NA TGCGCCAGCAGCCAAGTCGTTGTCTGGACGGAATCGAATGAGCAGTTCTTC CASSQVVVWTESNEQFF
TRBJ1-1 NA TRBV15 NA TGTGCCACCAGCAGAGTGGAGGTGAACACTGAAGCTTTCTTT CATSRVEVNTEAFF
TRBJ2-1 few TRBV7-9 NA TGTGCCAGCAGCCCTAAAGGGTACCTCTTCATCAATGAGCAGTTCTTC CASSPKGYLFINEQFF
TRBJ2-7 NA TRBV20-1 TRBD2 TGCAGTGCTCGGGGGGGCCTGTCTTACGAGCAGTACTTC CSARGGLSYEQYF
TRBJ2-1 many TRBV12-3/TRBV12-4 TRBD2 TGTGCCAGCAGTTTTGGACTAGCGGGGGGCGGGGATGAGCAGTTCTTC CASSFGLAGGGDEQFF
TRBJ1-2 NA TRBV4-1 NA TGCGCCAGCAGCCGTCCGGACGCCCACTATGGCTACACCTTC CASSRPDAHYGYTF
TRBJ2-5 NA TRBV11-2 NA TGTGCCAGCAGGACCGCCACGGAGACCCAGTACTTC CASRTATETQYF
TRBJ2-1 many TRBV7-9 TRBD1 TGTGCCAGCAGCCCGGACAGGACCCCCTCCTACAATGAGCAGTTCTTC CASSPDRTPSYNEQFF
TRBJ2-7 NA TRBV29-1 NA TGCAGCGTTAAACAGACCTACGAGCAGTACTTC CSVKQTYEQYF
TRBJ2-7 NA TRBV27 NA TGTGCCAGCAGAATGCAGGGCGCCTACGAGCAGTACTTC CASRMQGAYEQYF
TRBJ2-7 many TRBV18 NA TGTGCCAGCTCACCAAGCGCCTACTACGAGCAGTACTTC CASSPSAYYEQYF
TRBJ2-5 many TRBV29-1 NA TGCAGCGTTGAAGATCCGAGGGTGGACTTC CSVEDPRVDF
TRBJ2-3 many TRBV7-2 NA TGTGCCAGCAGCCTATTTCAGACTACCTCAGATACGCAGTATTTT CASSLFQTTSDTQYF
TRBJ1-6 many TRBV27 NA TGTGCCAGCAGTTTATCGGGCCCAGGTTCACCCCTCCACTTT CASSLSGPGSPLHF
TRBJ1-2 few TRBV5-5 TRBD1 TGTGCCAGCATGGGGACAGATAACTATGGCTACACCTTC CASMGTDNYGYTF
TRBJ2-2 NA TRBV6-5 NA TGTGCCAGCAGTCCGCGTGTTCGGGCCGGGGAGCTGTTTTTT CASSPRVRAGELFF
TRBJ2-5 many TRBV18 NA TGTGCCAGCTCACCACCGTTAAGTGGGGCCGCGGAGACCCAGTACTTC CASSPPLSGAAETQYF
TRBJ1-1 many TRBV5-1 NA TGCGCCAGCAGCTTGGGGCCCGAGGCGGGGCCGGCTTTCTTT CASSLGPEAGPAFF
TRBJ2-3 many TRBV4-2 TRBD1 TGTGCCAGCAGCAAAGACAGGGAAGCGACAGATACGCAGTATTTT CASSKDREATDTQYF